The 24 T cell receptor beta chains reported below all come from one sample, sequenced in a study of vaccination and CD4 T cells after COVID-19. The antigens these receptors bind are not known. Treatment described: roughly 11-day PBMC culture with coronavirus spike peptide pools or control peptides (ViraFEST assay). It was before the COVID-19 pandemic (2011-2018) that the unexposed donor's CD4+ T cells were collected. Researchers used the Oncomine TCR Beta short-read assay to sequence DNA from cultured CD4+ T cells. TCRdb re-analysed the PCR reads in MiXCR, keeping a single row per CDR3 protein. The sample lists some 7,000 distinct CDR3 sequences, more than 35% occurring once. The specimen sequenced was CD4+ T cells from blood, cultured in vitro. The receptors shown here come from a human donor in good health.

The CDR3 is CASSDVGFADTQYF. Written as DNA, the CDR3 is TGTGCCAGCAGTGACGTGGGCTTCGCAGATACGCAGTATTTT. The chain couples TRBV6-2 or TRBV6-3 to TRBJ2-3; unclear D gene. Trimming took off 5 bases at V and 4 bases at J, with 13 bases between the two ends. Per germline, CDR1 MNHEY and CDR2 SVGEGT. The length of the CDR3 is 14 residues.

The rearrangement uses TRBV7-2 and TRBJ2-5; weak D call: TRBD1 (5 bases). V lost 2 bases and J lost 8, with 15 bases in between. This CDR3 spans 14 amino acids. The germline V gene encodes CDR1 SGHTA and CDR2 FQGNSA. As DNA, the CDR3 is TGTGCCAGCAGCTTATGGCAGGAAAGGGGAACCCAGTACTTC. Translating it yields CASSLWQERGTQYF.

This chain joins TRBV30 and TRBJ1-2; weak D call: TRBD1 (6 bases). The CDR3 loop spans 13 amino acids. The germline CDR1 and CDR2 sequences are GTSNPN and SVGIG (reference sequence). Trimming pared 3 bases from V and 4 bases from J, leaving 12 bases between. The CDR3 sequence: CAWSQGGGYGYTF. CDR3 bases: TGTGCCTGGAGCCAAGGGGGGGGCTATGGCTACACCTTC.

This clonotype turned up a few times. The chain uses TRBV6-2 or TRBV6-3 and TRBJ2-5, with 8 bases that match TRBD2. This CDR3 is 15 amino acids long. CDR1 MNHEY and CDR2 SVGEGT come from the germline V gene. V shed 6 bases and J 5 bases; nucleotides not matched to a gene: 11. The CDR3 DNA reads TGTGCCAGCAGCGGGCCCGGGGGGGCCGGGGAGACCCAGTACTTC. Encoded protein: CASSGPGGAGETQYF.

V and J are TRBV27 and TRBJ1-2, with 8 bases aligning to TRBD1. Trimming removed 5 bases from V and 3 bases from J; junction bases left unmatched: 5. This CDR3 comprises 14 residues. Germline assignment: CDR1 MNHEY and CDR2 SMNVEV (reference sequence). The CDR3: CASSTKQGDYGYTF. The CDR3 region has the DNA TGTGCCAGCAGTACGAAACAGGGGGACTATGGCTACACCTTC.

This clonotype was seen only once. The DNA for the CDR3 is TGCAGTGCTACAACTAGCGGGAGTGCGCTGCACGAGCAGTACTTC. It is translated as CSATTSGSALHEQYF. The chain carries TRBV20-1 and TRBJ2-7, with 11 bases aligning to TRBD2. J lost 5 bases, V lost 4 bases, and 10 bases had no gene match. Germline V gene data show CDR1 as DFQATT and CDR2 as SNEGSKA (reference sequence). This CDR3 comprises 15 residues.

This clonotype has more than one count but fewer than ten. The chain uses TRBV6-1 and TRBJ2-1, with a tentative D call TRBD2 (6 bases). The CDR3 sequence is 14 residues long. Trimming removed 5 bases at V and 1 base at J, with 9 bases between. Germline V gives CDR1 MNHNS, CDR2 SASEGT. CDR3 coding DNA: TGTGCCAGCAGTACGGGACTTTCCTACAATGAGCAGTTCTTC. Translation gives CASSTGLSYNEQFF.

The chain couples TRBV12-3 or TRBV12-4 to TRBJ2-3, with D perhaps matching TRBD2 (5 bases). CDR3 length: 14 amino acids. V was clipped by 5 bases and J by 2 bases, with 11 bases between them. CDR3 sequence: CASSPGGSTDTQYF. In DNA, the CDR3 is TGTGCCAGCAGTCCAGGAGGTTCCACAGATACGCAGTATTTT.

In its sample, this clonotype was seen once. V usage is TRBV9 and J usage is TRBJ1-5; 10 bases are shared with TRBD1. J lost 6 bases, V lost 8 bases, and 11 bases had no gene match. CDR3 size: 15 residues. Germline CDR1 SGDLS, CDR2 YYNGEE. DNA for the CDR3: TGTGCCAGTTCTCTGGGGGACAGGGGCGGTCAGCCCCAGCATTTT. Protein product: CASSLGDRGGQPQHF.

The rearrangement joins TRBV6-4 to TRBJ1-2; D uncertain. This CDR3 comprises 16 residues. V dropped 0 bases and J dropped 8 bases, with 19 bases sitting between them. Germline CDR1 is MRHNA and CDR2 is SNTAGT. The CDR3 region has the DNA TGTGCCAGCAGTGACTCGATTGCGGCGGCGGTTAAGGGCTACACCTTC. The encoded protein is CASSDSIAAAVKGYTF.

This clonotype was seen a few times. The chain joins TRBV14 to TRBJ2-1; TRBD2 is a possible D gene (5 bases). Germline V gene data show CDR1 as SGHDN and CDR2 as FVKESK. Trimming took 3 bases from V and 6 from J, leaving 9 bases between them. This CDR3 is 13 amino acids long. CDR3: CASSQNGGNEQFF. CDR3 nucleotide sequence: TGTGCCAGCAGCCAGAATGGAGGCAATGAGCAGTTCTTC.

There are a few counts of this clonotype. This rearrangement joins TRBV20-1 to TRBJ2-5; D might be TRBD1 or TRBD2, each matching 5 bases. Germline loops: CDR1 DFQATT, CDR2 SNEGSKA (reference sequence). The CDR3 length is 14 residues. Trimming stripped 3 bases from V and 5 bases from J, with 16 bases between. The CDR3 DNA reads TGCAGTGCTAGCGTAACCCCCGAGGGGGAGACCCAGTACTTC. Residues: CSASVTPEGETQYF.

The CDR3 reads CASSFMGGDTEAFF. In DNA form, the CDR3 reads TGTGCCAGCAGCTTCATGGGCGGGGACACTGAAGCTTTCTTT. V and J are TRBV7-9 and TRBJ1-1; D gene unclear. CDR1 is SEHNR and CDR2 is FQNEAQ in the germline V gene (reference sequence). The V and J ends lost 3 bases and 3 bases respectively, with 11 bases between them. CDR3 length: 14 amino acids. Looking up the rest from reference TRBV7-9 and TRBJ1-1 gives the full variable domain: DTGVSQNPRHKITKRGQNVTFRCDPISEHNRLYWYRQTLGQGPEFLTYFQNEAQLEKSRLLSDRFSAERPKGSFSTLEIQRTEQGDSAMYLCASSFMGGDTEAFFGQGTRLTVV.

The V call is TRBV19, the J call TRBJ2-2, with 8 bases matching TRBD2. Germline V lookup: CDR1 LNHDA, CDR2 SQIVND (reference sequence). After removal of 7 bases from V and 3 bases from J, the junction contained 4 bases not matched to a gene. CDR3 size: 14 residues. CDR3 sequence: CASKRGTDTGELFF. The CDR3 DNA sequence: TGTGCCAGTAAGCGGGGGACGGACACCGGGGAGCTGTTTTTT.

The sample holds one count of this clonotype. V is TRBV4-2 and J is TRBJ2-2; 8 bases match TRBD1. V lost 4 bases and J lost 6; bases outside the gene matches: 10. From germline, CDR1 is LGHNA and CDR2 YNFKEQ. The CDR3 is made up of 16 amino acids. The CDR3 region has the DNA TGTGCCAGCAGCCCCCCGAGGCAGGGGGCGGCCGGGGAGCTGTTTTTT. It is translated as CASSPPRQGAAGELFF.

This clonotype was detected a few times. The CDR3 spells CASSAQGTGNQPQHF. CDR3 DNA: TGCGCCAGCAGTGCACAAGGGACAGGCAATCAGCCCCAGCATTTT. This rearrangement joins TRBV10-2 to TRBJ1-5, with 7 nucleotides matching TRBD1. Trimming at V came to 4 bases and at J to 2 bases, leaving 5 bases not matched to a gene. This CDR3 comprises 15 residues. The germline V gene has CDR1 WSHSY and CDR2 SAAADI.

This chain connects TRBV6-1 to TRBJ1-1; no clear D. This CDR3 is 12 amino acids long. Germline V CDR1 and CDR2: MNHNS, SASEGT. V lost 6 bases and J 7 bases, leaving 12 bases between the germline ends. DNA of the CDR3: TGTGCCAGCAGCCCGGTATTCGGTGAAGCTTTCTTT. Translation: CASSPVFGEAFF.

The chain recombines TRBV5-1 with TRBJ2-1, with D perhaps matching TRBD1 (5 bases). From germline, CDR1 is SGHRS and CDR2 YFSETQ. The CDR3 totals 13 residues. The V end lost 4 bases, the J end lost 4 bases, and 9 bases lay between the germline ends. The CDR3 DNA reads TGCGCCAGCAGCCTGGGGCCATACAATGAGCAGTTCTTC. This translates into CASSLGPYNEQFF.

This clonotype turned up a few times. V is TRBV27 and J is TRBJ1-6; a weak D match, TRBD1 (5 bases). The CDR3 is 15 amino acids. V gave up 7 bases and J gave up 9 bases, with 19 bases separating them. Germline CDR1 is MNHEY and CDR2 is SMNVEV (reference sequence). CDR3 nucleotide sequence: TGTGCCAGCACGCATCACCAGGGTGAAACTTCACCCCTCCACTTT. Translating it yields CASTHHQGETSPLHF.

V gene TRBV19 combines with J gene TRBJ2-7; the D gene is possibly TRBD2 (5 bases). Trimming removed 4 bases from V and 5 bases from J, with 6 bases in between. The CDR3 consists of 11 residues. Germline V gene data show CDR1 as LNHDA and CDR2 as SQIVND (reference sequence). The CDR3 nucleotides are TGTGCCAGTAGTAGAGGGCACGAGCAGTACTTC. This encodes CASSRGHEQYF.

This chain joins TRBV6-5 and TRBJ1-6; 8 bases are shared with TRBD1. Germline V gives CDR1 MNHEY, CDR2 SVGAGI. The CDR3 spans 17 residues. Trimming cost V 2 bases and J 3 bases; bases outside gene matches: 6. CDR3: CASSYITGGVYNSPLHF. CDR3 in DNA: TGTGCCAGCAGTTACATCACAGGGGGAGTCTATAATTCACCCCTCCACTTT.

The V and J genes are TRBV7-8 and TRBJ2-7; TRBD2 matches at 9 bases. V shed 5 bases, J shed 0 bases, and the junction held 5 bases outside the gene matches. The CDR3 has 15 residues. CDR1 and CDR2 (germline): SGHVS, FQNEAQ. The CDR3 DNA sequence: TGTGCCAGCAGCGCGAGCGGGGGGCCCTCCTACGAGCAGTACTTC. Protein product: CASSASGGPSYEQYF.

This clonotype has just a few counts. V is TRBV20-1 and J is TRBJ1-6, with D perhaps TRBD1 (6 bases). The CDR3 runs 15 residues. Germline CDR1 and CDR2: DFQATT and SNEGSKA (reference sequence). Trimming cost V 3 bases and J 7 bases, with 16 bases left between them. This CDR3 reads CSASPPRGQNSPLHF. CDR3 DNA sequence: TGCAGTGCTAGCCCGCCGCGGGGGCAAAATTCACCCCTCCACTTT.

The chain recombines TRBV28 with TRBJ1-2; 8 nucleotides align to TRBD1. CDR1 and CDR2 (germline): MDHEN, SYDVKM. The CDR3 consists of 15 residues. The trim removed 2 bases at V and 10 bases at J, leaving 12 bases unmatched. CDR3 loop: CASSLAQGANRPYTF. The CDR3 DNA reads as TGTGCCAGCAGTTTAGCGCAGGGGGCCAATCGCCCCTACACCTTC.